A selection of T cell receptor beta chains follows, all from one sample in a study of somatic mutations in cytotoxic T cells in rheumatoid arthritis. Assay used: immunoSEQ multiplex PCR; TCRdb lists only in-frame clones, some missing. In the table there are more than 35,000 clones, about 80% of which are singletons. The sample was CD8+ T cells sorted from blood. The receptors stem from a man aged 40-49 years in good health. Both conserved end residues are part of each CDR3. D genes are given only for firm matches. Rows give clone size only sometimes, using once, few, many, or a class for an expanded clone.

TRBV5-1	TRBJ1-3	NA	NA	TGCGCCAGCAGCTTGGGAGTTTCTGGAAACACCATATATTTT	CASSLGVSGNTIYF
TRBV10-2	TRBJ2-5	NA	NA	TGCGCCAGCAGTGAGCCTTCAGGTGTTCTGGAGACCCAGTACTTC	CASSEPSGVLETQYF
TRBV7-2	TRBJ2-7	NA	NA	TGTGCCAGCAGCCACGGAGGAACAGGGATCTACGAGCAGTACTTC	CASSHGGTGIYEQYF
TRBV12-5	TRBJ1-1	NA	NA	TGTGCTAGTGGTTTGGGGGTAGGAAAGAACACTGAAGCTTTCTTT	CASGLGVGKNTEAFF
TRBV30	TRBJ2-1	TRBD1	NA	TGTGTCACCCCGGGGACAGGCCGAAATGAGCAGTTCTTC	CVTPGTGRNEQFF
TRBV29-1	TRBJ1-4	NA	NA	TGCAGCGTTGCCCGGGGAAAGCAGGATGAAAAACTGTTTTTT	CSVARGKQDEKLFF
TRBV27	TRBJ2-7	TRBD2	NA	TGTGCCAGCAGTTTAATAAAATCGGGAACTAGCGGTCCCTACGAGCAGTACTTC	CASSLIKSGTSGPYEQYF
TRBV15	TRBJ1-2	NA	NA	TGTGCCACCAGCAGAGATAGGGACTATGGCTACACCTTC	CATSRDRDYGYTF
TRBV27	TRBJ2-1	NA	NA	TGTGCCAGCAGTTTATCGTCCGGGAGCTCCTACAATGAGCAGTTCTTC	CASSLSSGSSYNEQFF
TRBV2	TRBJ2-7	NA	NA	TGTGCCAGCAGTCCCACAATAGGGGGGTTTACCTACGAGCAGTACTTC	CASSPTIGGFTYEQYF
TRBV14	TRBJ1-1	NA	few	TGTGCCAGCAGCCAATGGGGAGTGGAGGCTTTCTTT	CASSQWGVEAFF
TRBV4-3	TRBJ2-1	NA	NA	TGCGCCAGCAGCCTAACCGGGACAGAGCAGTTCTTC	CASSLTGTEQFF
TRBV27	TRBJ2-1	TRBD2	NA	TGTGCCAGCACCTGGACTAGCGAGTACAATGAGCAGTTCTTC	CASTWTSEYNEQFF
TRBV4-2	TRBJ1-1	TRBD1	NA	TGTGCCAGCAGCCCAAGTGGGACAGGGGGCTATTTGAACACTGAAGCTTTCTTT	CASSPSGTGGYLNTEAFF
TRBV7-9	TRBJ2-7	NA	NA	TGTGCCAGCAGCTTAATAGAGGCAGGGCCATACTACGAGCAGTACTTC	CASSLIEAGPYYEQYF
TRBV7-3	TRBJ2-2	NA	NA	TGTGCCAGCAGTCAGACTGGGACCGGGGAGCTGTTTTTT	CASSQTGTGELFF
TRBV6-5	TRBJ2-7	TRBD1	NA	TGTGCCAGCAGTTACTCACAGGGGTCCTACGAGCAGTACTTC	CASSYSQGSYEQYF
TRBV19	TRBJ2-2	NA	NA	TGTGCCAGTAGTGAGACGGGAGACAGCGGGGAGCTGTTTTTT	CASSETGDSGELFF
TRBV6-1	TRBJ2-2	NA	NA	TGTGCCAGCACCAGTAGCGACACCGGGGAGCTGTTTTTT	CASTSSDTGELFF
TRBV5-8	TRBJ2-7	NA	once	TGTGCCAGCCCCAGGACGGTCGGAACCTACGAGCAGTACTTC	CASPRTVGTYEQYF
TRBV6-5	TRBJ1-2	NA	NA	TGTGCCAGCAGTAGACAGAAAGCTAACTATGGCTACACCTTC	CASSRQKANYGYTF
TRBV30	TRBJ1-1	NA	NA	TGTGCCTGGAAGTCCCGGACTGAAGCTTTCTTT	CAWKSRTEAFF
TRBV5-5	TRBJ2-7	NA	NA	TGTGCCAGCATCCTTTTGTACGAGCAGTACTTC	CASILLYEQYF